This is a list of T cell receptor beta chains from one sample in a study of blood T cell repertoires in COVID-19. Some clones are missing from TCRdb's copy, which holds only in-frame ones; the method was immunoSEQ multiplex PCR. The sample has fewer than 250,000 clones, 88% seen once; the top ten hold around 2.8%. Material: peripheral blood. These receptors all stem from a woman between 55 and 75 years old with acute or convalescent COVID-19. Each CDR3 is given with its conserved first and last residue. The D gene is left open where the match is weak.

V gene: TRBV19
J gene: TRBJ1-2
D gene: -
CDR3 protein: CASSPPDRPNANYGYTF

V gene: TRBV27
J gene: TRBJ2-1
D gene: -
CDR3 protein: CASSLLQGHLFF

V gene: TRBV6-5
J gene: TRBJ2-1
D gene: -
CDR3 protein: CASARLSYNEQFF

V gene: TRBV19
J gene: TRBJ2-2
D gene: TRBD1
CDR3 protein: CASSIRQGSTGELFF

V gene: TRBV6-2/TRBV6-3
J gene: TRBJ2-1
D gene: TRBD1
CDR3 protein: CASSYNRGFEQFF

V gene: TRBV4-3
J gene: TRBJ1-2
D gene: TRBD1
CDR3 protein: CASSQDSRRQGGGYTF

V gene: TRBV20-1
J gene: TRBJ1-2
D gene: -
CDR3 protein: CSAWGDYGYTF

V gene: TRBV6-5
J gene: TRBJ2-6
D gene: -
CDR3 protein: CASRGLGSGANVLTF

V gene: TRBV6-4
J gene: TRBJ1-1
D gene: -
CDR3 protein: CASVSGVTEAFF

V gene: TRBV28
J gene: TRBJ1-2
D gene: -
CDR3 protein: CASLGSNYGYTF

V gene: TRBV11-2
J gene: TRBJ1-2
D gene: -
CDR3 protein: CASSPRVSWDGYTF

V gene: TRBV15
J gene: TRBJ2-1
D gene: TRBD1
CDR3 protein: CATRPDREAYNEQFF

V gene: TRBV5-1
J gene: TRBJ2-7
D gene: TRBD1
CDR3 protein: CASSPGQGLFYEQYF

V gene: TRBV6-5
J gene: TRBJ2-1
D gene: TRBD2
CDR3 protein: CALGTTYNEQFF

V gene: TRBV5-1
J gene: TRBJ1-5
D gene: -
CDR3 protein: CASSLDDKRNQPQHF

V gene: TRBV7-9
J gene: TRBJ2-3
D gene: TRBD1
CDR3 protein: CASSTQGASITDTQYF

V gene: TRBV5-1
J gene: TRBJ1-1
D gene: TRBD1
CDR3 protein: CASSVGQGGTEAFF

V gene: TRBV6-1
J gene: TRBJ1-6
D gene: TRBD1
CDR3 protein: CASSDRDRLVNSPLHF

V gene: TRBV5-1
J gene: TRBJ2-5
D gene: TRBD1
CDR3 protein: CASSLDRGRETQYF

V gene: TRBV7-2
J gene: TRBJ2-7
D gene: TRBD1
CDR3 protein: CASSAGTGAYEQYF

V gene: TRBV5-4
J gene: TRBJ2-7
D gene: TRBD2
CDR3 protein: CASSSSGASYEQYF

V gene: TRBV19
J gene: TRBJ1-2
D gene: -
CDR3 protein: CASSAAGRGSGYTF

V gene: TRBV5-4
J gene: TRBJ1-3
D gene: TRBD1
CDR3 protein: CASSLDRGLGNTIYF

V gene: TRBV4-3
J gene: TRBJ2-5
D gene: -
CDR3 protein: CASSYTHQETQYF

V gene: TRBV18
J gene: TRBJ2-7
D gene: -
CDR3 protein: CASSTPSGSYEQYF

V gene: TRBV28
J gene: TRBJ2-7
D gene: TRBD2
CDR3 protein: CASSFARGLINEQYF

V gene: TRBV19
J gene: TRBJ2-7
D gene: -
CDR3 protein: CASSSLGHSYEQYF

V gene: TRBV5-1
J gene: TRBJ2-1
D gene: -
CDR3 protein: CASSLNPQGGGAVNEQFF

V gene: TRBV29-1
J gene: TRBJ1-5
D gene: -
CDR3 protein: CSVGVQRGQPQHF

V gene: TRBV18
J gene: TRBJ2-1
D gene: -
CDR3 protein: CASSPPGLLGNEQFF

V gene: TRBV9
J gene: TRBJ1-1
D gene: -
CDR3 protein: CASSARGGEGTEAFF

V gene: TRBV6-6
J gene: TRBJ1-2
D gene: -
CDR3 protein: CASIDSGTYGYTF

V gene: TRBV28
J gene: TRBJ2-3
D gene: -
CDR3 protein: CASSHGGVTDTQYF

V gene: TRBV6-5
J gene: TRBJ2-3
D gene: -
CDR3 protein: CASRQGITDTQYF

V gene: TRBV7-2
J gene: TRBJ2-3
D gene: TRBD1
CDR3 protein: CASSQGVGLSTDTQYF

V gene: TRBV3-1/TRBV3-2
J gene: TRBJ1-1
D gene: -
CDR3 protein: CASSHTGTEAFF

V gene: TRBV7-8
J gene: TRBJ2-3
D gene: -
CDR3 protein: CASSLEGEGTDTQYF

V gene: TRBV11-2
J gene: TRBJ2-1
D gene: -
CDR3 protein: CASSSDSPTWSEQFF

V gene: TRBV29-1
J gene: TRBJ2-7
D gene: -
CDR3 protein: CSVVLTYEQYF

V gene: TRBV18
J gene: TRBJ1-1
D gene: TRBD1
CDR3 protein: CASSMRQGQGAEAFF

V gene: TRBV6-2/TRBV6-3
J gene: TRBJ2-7
D gene: TRBD2
CDR3 protein: CASSYDSGGTTRYEQYF